This T cell receptor (beta chain) emerged from a study of cytomegalovirus exposure and HLA in healthy donors. PCR used 60 Vbeta primers and 13 Jbeta primers. TCRdb's copy holds only in-frame clones and misses some; the assay was immunoSEQ multiplex PCR. This sample's clone table lists roughly 84,000 clones. V shed 9 bases, J shed 1 base, and the junction held 8 bases outside the gene matches. The CDR3 extends over 14 amino acids. Germline V gene sequence: CDR1 SNHLY, CDR2 FYNNEI. The receptor comes from a man aged 50-60 years in good health and CMV-seronegative. V and J are TRBV2 and TRBJ1-1; 7 nucleotides match TRBD1. The sample consisted of PBMCs. The CDR3 reads CASPRQGTNTEAFF. In nucleotides, the CDR3 is TGTGCCAGTCCGAGACAGGGAACGAACACTGAAGCTTTCTTT.